This T cell receptor (beta chain) was captured in a study of blood T cell repertoires in COVID-19. Overall study: Sources were T cells, B-cell-depleted T cells, or PBMCs; the material itself was cDNA or gDNA.

Per the germline V gene, CDR1 is LNHNV and CDR2 is YYDKDF (reference sequence). CDR3 length: 14 amino acids. Deletions cut 1 base from V and 5 bases from J, with 8 bases between. The data were produced by immunoSEQ multiplex PCR, yet TCRdb's version contains in-frame clones alone and is incomplete. The table shows about 300,000 clones, with around 85% occurring only once. The study recruited people aged roughly 18 to 89 years across approximately 24 US areas. Cohort assignment relied on participant-reported clinical history. The sequencing sample was made of PBMCs or T cells enriched from blood (not recorded which). This chain connects TRBV15 to TRBJ2-2, with D maybe TRBD1 (5 bases). This receptor was taken from a woman aged 50 to 65 who had recovered from COVID-19. Written as DNA, the CDR3 is TGTGCCACCAGCAGAGCTTCAGGGACCGGGGAGCTGTTTTTT. This codes for CATSRASGTGELFF.